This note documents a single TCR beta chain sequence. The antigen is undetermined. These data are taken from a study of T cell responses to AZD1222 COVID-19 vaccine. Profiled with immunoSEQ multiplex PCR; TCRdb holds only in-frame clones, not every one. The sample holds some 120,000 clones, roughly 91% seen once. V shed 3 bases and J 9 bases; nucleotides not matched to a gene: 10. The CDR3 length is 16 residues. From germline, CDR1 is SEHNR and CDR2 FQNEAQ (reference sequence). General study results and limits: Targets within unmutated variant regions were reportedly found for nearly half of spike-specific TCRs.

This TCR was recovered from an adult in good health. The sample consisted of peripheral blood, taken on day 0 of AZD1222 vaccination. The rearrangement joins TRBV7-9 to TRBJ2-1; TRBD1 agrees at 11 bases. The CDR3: CASSLLGTGGSAEQFF. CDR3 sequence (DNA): TGTGCCAGCAGCTTGCTCGGGACAGGGGGTTCTGCTGAGCAGTTCTTC.